The 26 T cell receptor beta chains in this list originate from one sample, sequenced in a study of blood T cell repertoires in COVID-19. TCRdb's copy holds only in-frame clones and misses some; the assay was immunoSEQ multiplex PCR. The repertoire has more than 100,000 clones, roughly 83% of them found once; the top ten carry about 18%. Sequencing was carried out using peripheral blood. The receptors originated from a woman older than 75 with acute or convalescent COVID-19.

In its sample, this clone was seen a few times. The gene calls are TRBV11-2 and TRBJ2-1; TRBD2 matches at 11 bases. J lost 8 bases, V lost 5 bases, and 5 bases had no gene match. CDR1 is SGHAT, CDR2 FQNNGV, per germline. This CDR3 region has 14 residues. In nucleotides, the CDR3 is TGTGCCAGCAGCCCCACTAGCGGGGGTCATGAGCAGTTCTTC. This codes for CASSPTSGGHEQFF.

V is TRBV19 and J is TRBJ1-2, with D hard to call. The CDR3 totals 13 residues. Trimming took off 1 base at V and 2 bases at J, with 5 bases between the two ends. Germline V gives CDR1 LNHDA, CDR2 SQIVND (reference sequence). The CDR3 sequence is CASSIGENYGYTF. CDR3 bases: TGTGCCAGTAGTATAGGCGAAAACTATGGCTACACCTTC.

Ten or more counts support this clone. The V call is TRBV12-3 or TRBV12-4, the J call TRBJ2-7; D is undetermined. V shed 4 bases and J shed 6 bases, with 13 bases lying between them. The CDR3 length is 13 residues. The CDR3 spells CASSSDPAREQYF. The CDR3 DNA sequence: TGTGCCAGCAGTTCAGACCCAGCGCGCGAGCAGTACTTC.

J is TRBJ2-7 and V is TRBV5-1, with TRBD1 identical over 8 bases. Germline CDR1 is SGHRS and CDR2 is YFSETQ. The CDR3 totals 14 residues. Losses at the gene ends were 4 bases for V and 3 bases for J; bases not matched to a gene: 6. This CDR3 reads CASSLQGEGYEQYF. CDR3 DNA: TGCGCCAGCAGCCTACAGGGGGAAGGCTACGAGCAGTACTTC.

This chain uses TRBV7-9 with TRBJ1-2; D remains unclear. Per germline, CDR1 SEHNR and CDR2 FQNEAQ (reference sequence). V was cut by 0 bases and J by 9 bases, with 14 bases left in between. The CDR3 has 14 residues. The CDR3 protein is CASSLASAGSSYTF. The CDR3 DNA follows: TGTGCCAGCAGCTTAGCTTCGGCAGGATCGAGCTACACCTTC. The full variable domain, with the rest looked up from reference TRBV7-9 and TRBJ1-2, is DTGVSQNPRHKITKRGQNVTFRCDPISEHNRLYWYRQTLGQGPEFLTYFQNEAQLEKSRLLSDRFSAERPKGSFSTLEIQRTEQGDSAMYLCASSLASAGSSYTFGSGTRLTVV.

The DNA of the CDR3 is TGTGCCAGCAGCGTAGCTGGGGACAGGGGAGGCTTTGATACGCAGTATTTT. This codes for CASSVAGDRGGFDTQYF. V is TRBV9 and J is TRBJ2-3; 10 bases are a match to TRBD1. The germline V gene has CDR1 SGDLS and CDR2 YYNGEE. The CDR3 sequence is 17 residues long. Unmatched junction bases numbered 10, after V lost 0 bases and J lost 6 bases. The full variable domain, with the rest looked up from reference TRBV9 and TRBJ2-3, is DSGVTQTPKHLITATGQRVTLRCSPRSGDLSVYWYQQSLDQGLQFLIQYYNGEERAKGNILERFSAQQFPDLHSELNLSSLELGDSALYFCASSVAGDRGGFDTQYFGPGTRLTVL.

The chain uses TRBV5-1 and TRBJ2-3; TRBD2 matches at 8 bases. CDR1 is SGHRS, CDR2 YFSETQ, per germline. The J segment lost 0 bases and the V segment lost 4 bases, leaving 7 bases of the junction unmatched. The CDR3 is 16 amino acids. CDR3 residues: CASSVRRGGSTDTQYF. The DNA of the CDR3 is TGCGCCAGCAGCGTAAGACGGGGGGGAAGCACAGATACGCAGTATTTT.

The V and J genes are TRBV28 and TRBJ1-2, with 12 bases fitting TRBD1. The CDR3 loop spans 14 amino acids. CDR1 is MDHEN and CDR2 is SYDVKM in the germline V gene. V trimming: 6 bases; J trimming: 5 bases; junction bases outside the gene matches: 4. The CDR3 spells CASSGDRGLYGYTF. The CDR3 nucleotides read TGTGCCAGCAGCGGGGACAGGGGGCTTTATGGCTACACCTTC.

The gene calls are TRBV7-8 and TRBJ1-6, with D unclear. The V gene's germline CDR1 is SGHVS and CDR2 FQNEAQ. Trimming removed 5 bases from V and 7 bases from J, with 30 bases in between. This CDR3 is 20 amino acids long. The CDR3 protein is CASSPIVFPSTGSRNSPLHF. In nucleotides, the CDR3 is TGTGCCAGCAGCCCGATAGTATTTCCGAGTACGGGATCTAGGAATTCACCCCTCCACTTT.

The gene calls are TRBV2 and TRBJ2-7; 9 positions agree with TRBD2. The CDR3 length is 15 residues. Germline V gene lookup returns CDR1 SNHLY and CDR2 FYNNEI. J lost 6 bases, V lost 2 bases, and 8 bases had no gene match. The CDR3: CASSELRRGGSEQYF. The DNA of the CDR3 is TGTGCCAGCAGTGAACTGAGGCGGGGGGGCAGCGAGCAGTACTTC.

The chain has TRBV19 and TRBJ2-7; D is undetermined. This CDR3 has 14 residues. Per germline, CDR1 LNHDA and CDR2 SQIVND (reference sequence). The V end lost 4 bases, the J end lost 7 bases, and 17 bases lay between the germline ends. The CDR3 spells CASSTPGSEIEQYF. The CDR3, as DNA: TGTGCCAGTAGTACCCCGGGTTCCGAGATAGAGCAGTACTTC.

This clone was seen a few times. The rearrangement joins TRBV30 to TRBJ1-1; the match to TRBD1 covers 8 bases. V was pared by 0 bases and J by 3 bases, with 6 bases of the junction left unmatched. The germline CDR1 and CDR2 sequences are GTSNPN and SVGIG (reference sequence). The CDR3 runs 15 residues. CDR3 protein: CAWSVQGVGDTEAFF. CDR3 DNA: TGTGCCTGGAGTGTACAGGGGGTCGGGGACACTGAAGCTTTCTTT.

J is TRBJ1-6 and V is TRBV30; D might be TRBD1 (5 bases). V gave up 0 bases and J gave up 3 bases, with 9 bases separating them. Germline assignment: CDR1 GTSNPN and CDR2 SVGIG (reference sequence). CDR3 size: 15 residues. The chain's CDR3 is CAWSVWGVYNSPLHF. The CDR3 DNA is TGTGCCTGGAGTGTATGGGGGGTCTATAATTCACCCCTCCACTTT.

The chain is built from TRBV10-1 and TRBJ2-4; D might be TRBD2 (5 bases). This CDR3 has 15 amino acids. Trimming stripped 6 bases from V and 2 bases from J, with 14 bases between. Germline-derived CDR1 and CDR2 are WNHNN and SYGVQD (reference sequence). CDR3 coding DNA: TGCGCCAGCAGCCCAGTGGAGGAAACCAAAAACATTCAGTACTTC. This translates into CASSPVEETKNIQYF.

The chain couples TRBV11-3 to TRBJ2-5; 8 nucleotides line up with TRBD2. CDR3 length: 16 amino acids. CDR1 SGHNT and CDR2 YENEEA come from the germline V gene. The trim removed 1 base at V and 2 bases at J, leaving 6 bases unmatched. CDR3 sequence reads: CASSLGVSGAQETQYF. In nucleotides, the CDR3 is TGTGCCAGCAGCTTAGGGGTTAGCGGGGCACAAGAGACCCAGTACTTC.

This rearrangement joins TRBV9 to TRBJ1-3; D remains unclear. This CDR3 has 15 amino acids. The germline gives CDR1 SGDLS, CDR2 YYNGEE. Trimming pared 0 bases from V and 0 bases from J, leaving 7 bases between. DNA for the CDR3: TGTGCCAGCAGCGTAGCTTTAGCCTCTGGAAACACCATATATTTT. This codes for CASSVALASGNTIYF.

V and J are TRBV18 and TRBJ1-5; 8 bases fit TRBD1. CDR1 KGHSH and CDR2 LQKENI come from the germline V gene. After removal of 3 bases from V and 6 bases from J, the junction contained 10 bases not matched to a gene. The CDR3 covers 16 residues. CDR3 DNA sequence: TGTGCCAGCTCACCGGCGACAGGGGAGCGGGGTCAGCCCCAGCATTTT. Translated: CASSPATGERGQPQHF.

This chain links TRBV5-1 with TRBJ1-1; 10 nucleotides line up with TRBD1. The trim removed 3 bases at V and 4 bases at J, leaving 3 bases unmatched. The germline gives CDR1 SGHRS, CDR2 YFSETQ. The CDR3 is 14 residues long. The CDR3 DNA sequence: TGCGCCAGCAGCTCGACAGGGGGCGGCACTGAAGCTTTCTTT. This codes for CASSSTGGGTEAFF.

This rearrangement joins TRBV19 to TRBJ2-7, with D perhaps TRBD2 (5 bases). CDR3 size: 12 residues. V was shortened by 5 bases and J by 10 bases, with 15 bases between the two germline ends. Germline CDR1 and CDR2: LNHDA and SQIVND (reference sequence). The DNA for the CDR3 is TGTGCCAGTAGTGTTCAATCCGGGGTCCAGTACTTC. Protein: CASSVQSGVQYF. Filled out from reference TRBV19 and TRBJ2-7, the complete variable domain reads DGGITQSPKYLFRKEGQNVTLSCEQNLNHDAMYWYRQDPGQGLRLIYYSQIVNDFQKGDIAEGYSVSREKKESFPLTVTSAQKNPTAFYLCASSVQSGVQYFGPGTRLTVT.

The chain is built from TRBV2 and TRBJ1-6; D is unclear. The CDR3 is 13 amino acids. Trimming pared 7 bases from V and 10 bases from J, leaving 14 bases between. CDR1 and CDR2 from the germline V gene are SNHLY and FYNNEI. The CDR3 loop is CASIGIGGSPLHF. DNA for the CDR3: TGTGCCAGCATCGGTATAGGAGGGTCACCCCTCCACTTT.

This chain joins TRBV3-1 (or the pseudogene TRBV3-2) and TRBJ2-5, with 7 positions matching TRBD1. V shed 0 bases, J shed 2 bases, and the junction held 15 bases outside the gene matches. The CDR3 is 19 amino acids. From germline, CDR1 is LGHDT and CDR2 YNNKEL (reference sequence). The CDR3 nucleotides read TGTGCCAGCAGCCAAGATGAGGGGGCCGCGCGAACCCCACAAGAGACCCAGTACTTC. Protein product: CASSQDEGAARTPQETQYF.

The chain is built from TRBV7-8 and TRBJ2-7, with a tentative D call TRBD1 (5 bases). The CDR3 totals 17 residues. V lost 2 bases, J lost 0 bases, and 17 bases lay in between. Germline-derived CDR1 and CDR2 are SGHVS and FQNEAQ. This chain's CDR3 is CASSLSTARASSYEQYF. CDR3 nucleotides: TGTGCCAGCAGCTTAAGTACCGCCAGGGCAAGCTCCTACGAGCAGTACTTC.

The rearrangement uses TRBV5-6 and TRBJ1-3; tentatively, D is TRBD1 (6 bases). The CDR3 runs 14 residues. Germline CDR1 reads SGHDT; CDR2 reads YYEEEE. V lost 5 bases and J 2 bases, leaving 11 bases between the germline ends. DNA for the CDR3: TGTGCCAGCAGAATGGCAGGGGCTGGAAACACCATATATTTT. Encoded protein: CASRMAGAGNTIYF.

This clone was detected only a few times. The genes are TRBV10-3 and TRBJ2-1; TRBD2 matches 11 bases. Germline V CDR1 and CDR2: ENHRY, SYGVKD. The V and J ends lost 3 bases and 7 bases, in that order; junction bases with no gene match: 17. The CDR3 covers 19 residues. The CDR3 spells CAISEQVLAGGGLGNEQFF. The CDR3 bases are TGTGCCATCAGTGAACAAGTATTAGCGGGAGGGGGTTTAGGGAATGAGCAGTTCTTC.

V and J are TRBV7-5 and TRBJ1-1. TRBV7-5 is given as a pseudogene. The CDR3 sequence is 15 residues long. The CDR3 DNA reads as TGTGCCAGAAACGAGCGGGGGGGGATGAACACTGAAGCTTTCTTT. It yields the protein CARNERGGMNTEAFF.

V gene TRBV6-5 combines with J gene TRBJ2-5; a weak D match, TRBD2 (7 bases). The germline V gene encodes CDR1 MNHEY and CDR2 SVGAGI. The length of the CDR3 is 15 residues. The germline V and J ends were trimmed by 8 bases and 5 bases, with 21 bases remaining between them. Here the CDR3 DNA reads TGTGCCAGCTCCTGGGGGGGGGCTGGTAAGGAGACCCAGTACTTC. It is translated as CASSWGGAGKETQYF.